Below, 17 T cell receptor beta chains from the same sample are listed, as sequenced in a study of cytomegalovirus exposure and HLA in healthy donors. The PCR used 60 Vbeta and 13 Jbeta primers. Some clones are missing from TCRdb's copy, which holds only in-frame ones; the method was immunoSEQ multiplex PCR. The sample includes 130,000 to 150,000 clones, about 85% seen only once; the top ten take about 3.1%. Sequencing was performed on PBMCs. The receptors stem from a female donor in good health and CMV-seronegative.

J is TRBJ2-7 and V is TRBV6-5, with 7 bases matching TRBD2. V lost 0 bases, J lost 0 bases, and 2 bases stayed unmatched. This CDR3 is 15 amino acids long. CDR1 is MNHEY, CDR2 SVGAGI, per germline. The CDR3 loop is CASSYSGGSSYEQYF. CDR3 bases: TGTGCCAGCAGTTACTCGGGGGGGAGCTCCTACGAGCAGTACTTC.

This sequence joins TRBV5-4 and TRBJ2-2, with D possibly TRBD2 on 6 matching bases. This CDR3 contains 17 residues. V was pared by 0 bases and J by 1 base, with 13 bases between. Germline assignment: CDR1 SGHNT and CDR2 YYREEE (reference sequence). CDR3 DNA sequence: TGTGCCAGCAGCTTGGCCGGAAATAGCGGGAACACCGGGGAGCTGTTTTTT. Its translation is CASSLAGNSGNTGELFF. Drawing the rest from reference TRBV5-4 and TRBJ2-2, the complete variable domain is ETGVTQSPTHLIKTRGQQVTLRCSSQSGHNTVSWYQQALGQGPQFIFQYYREEENGRGNFPPRFSGLQFPNYSSELNVNALELDDSALYLCASSLAGNSGNTGELFFGEGSRLTVL.

The V gene is TRBV15, the J gene TRBJ2-7; D is ambiguous. Trimming left V 0 bases short and J 3 bases short, with 6 bases between. From germline, CDR1 is LNHNV and CDR2 YYDKDF (reference sequence). The CDR3 runs 13 residues. The CDR3 nucleotides read TGTGCCACCAGCAGAGAGGCTCTCTACGAGCAGTACTTC. Translating gives CATSREALYEQYF.

The chain combines TRBV30 with TRBJ2-7; 8 bases match TRBD1. With 3 bases clipped from V and 6 bases from J, the junction kept 10 bases outside the gene matches. CDR3 size: 14 residues. Germline V gene sequence: CDR1 GTSNPN, CDR2 SVGIG (reference sequence). The CDR3: CAWRRTGISPEQYF. The CDR3 nucleotides read TGTGCCTGGAGGCGGACAGGGATCTCCCCCGAGCAGTACTTC.

The V gene is TRBV4-1, the J gene TRBJ2-2; 7 bases match TRBD2. From germline, CDR1 is MGHRA and CDR2 YSYEKL. This CDR3 comprises 15 residues. V lost 1 base and J lost 1; bases outside the gene matches: 0. The CDR3 region has the DNA TGCGCCAGCAGCCAAGTAGCGGGGAACACCGGGGAGCTGTTTTTT. It encodes CASSQVAGNTGELFF.

This sequence joins TRBV14 and TRBJ2-1, with D possibly matching TRBD1 (5 bases). This CDR3 is built from 16 residues. CDR1 is SGHDN, CDR2 FVKESK, per germline. Trimming removed 3 bases at V and 3 bases at J, with 15 bases between. The chain's CDR3 is CASSHDGDRNYNEQFF. DNA of the CDR3: TGTGCCAGCAGCCACGATGGAGACAGAAACTACAATGAGCAGTTCTTC.

As for this clone: The sample has other DNA sequences that encode this CDR3 too. This chain joins TRBV4-1 and TRBJ1-4; 10 nucleotides match TRBD1. Germline V gives CDR1 MGHRA, CDR2 YSYEKL. V was pared by 6 bases and J by 8 bases, with 6 bases of the junction left unmatched. This CDR3 contains 14 residues. The CDR3 coding sequence is TGCGCCAGCAGTCCCCGGGACAGGGGCGAAAAACTGTTTTTT. Its translation is CASSPRDRGEKLFF.

The rearrangement uses TRBV11-3 and TRBJ1-2, with 8 positions matching TRBD1. Germline CDR1 SGHNT, CDR2 YENEEA. Unmatched junction bases numbered 5, after V lost 5 bases and J lost 0 bases. The CDR3 loop spans 15 amino acids. CDR3 nucleotides: TGTGCCAGCAGCCTAGGACAGGGTTCTAACTATGGCTACACCTTC. The encoded protein is CASSLGQGSNYGYTF. Filled out from reference TRBV11-3 and TRBJ1-2, the complete variable domain reads EAGVVQSPRYKIIEKKQPVAFWCNPISGHNTLYWYLQNLGQGPELLIRYENEEAVDDSQLPKDRFSAERLKGVDSTLKIQPAELGDSAVYLCASSLGQGSNYGYTFGSGTRLTVV.

This clone came up once. This rearrangement joins TRBV10-2 to TRBJ2-1; 10 bases agree with TRBD2. Germline values: CDR1 WSHSY, CDR2 SAAADI. This CDR3 comprises 17 residues. J was trimmed by 5 bases and V by 5 bases; bases with no gene match: 12. CDR3 loop: CASSLVKRGGLDNEQFF. In DNA form, the CDR3 reads TGCGCCAGCAGTCTAGTCAAGCGGGGGGGCCTTGACAATGAGCAGTTCTTC.

The rearrangement uses TRBV5-1 and TRBJ2-1; 9 bases are a match to TRBD2. The V and J ends lost 5 bases and 4 bases, in that order; junction bases with no gene match: 10. This CDR3 has 16 amino acids. Germline V gives CDR1 SGHRS, CDR2 YFSETQ. CDR3 sequence: CASSSGSSTFYNEQFF. Written as DNA, the CDR3 is TGCGCCAGCAGTAGCGGGAGTAGTACTTTTTACAATGAGCAGTTCTTC.

The chain uses TRBV7-9 and TRBJ2-1, with 9 bases identical to TRBD1. CDR1 SEHNR and CDR2 FQNEAQ come from the germline V gene (reference sequence). V shed 5 bases and J 7 bases; nucleotides not matched to a gene: 6. This CDR3 contains 14 residues. CDR3 region: CASSLGTGFNEQFF. The DNA of the CDR3 is TGTGCCAGCAGCCTCGGGACAGGGTTTAATGAGCAGTTCTTC. The full variable domain, its missing parts supplied by reference TRBV7-9 and TRBJ2-1, is DTGVSQNPRHKITKRGQNVTFRCDPISEHNRLYWYRQTLGQGPEFLTYFQNEAQLEKSRLLSDRFSAERPKGSFSTLEIQRTEQGDSAMYLCASSLGTGFNEQFFGPGTRLTVL.

This clone appeared once. The chain couples TRBV2 to TRBJ2-5; D may be TRBD1 (6 bases). CDR3 length equals 14 residues. Looked up from germline, CDR1 is SNHLY and CDR2 is FYNNEI. With 8 bases removed from V and 5 bases from J, the gap between germline ends came to 18 bases. The CDR3 DNA follows: TGTGCCAGCGGCCGGGACACCCCTCAGGAGACCCAGTACTTC. Its translation: CASGRDTPQETQYF. The full variable domain, rest sourced from reference TRBV2 and TRBJ2-5, is EPEVTQTPSHQVTQMGQEVILRCVPISNHLYFYWYRQILGQKVEFLVSFYNNEISEKSEIFDDQFSVERPDGSNFTLKIRSTKLEDSAMYFCASGRDTPQETQYFGPGTRLLVL.

The chain is built from TRBV19 and TRBJ1-1, with TRBD1 matching 7 bases. Germline loops: CDR1 LNHDA, CDR2 SQIVND (reference sequence). J gave up 4 bases and V 2 bases, and 4 bases lay outside the gene matches. This CDR3 is 14 amino acids long. CDR3 in DNA: TGTGCCAGTAGTATACGCCACAGGGGCACTGAAGCTTTCTTT. Its protein is CASSIRHRGTEAFF. The full variable domain, its missing parts supplied by reference TRBV19 and TRBJ1-1, is DGGITQSPKYLFRKEGQNVTLSCEQNLNHDAMYWYRQDPGQGLRLIYYSQIVNDFQKGDIAEGYSVSREKKESFPLTVTSAQKNPTAFYLCASSIRHRGTEAFFGQGTRLTVV.

The chain carries TRBV19 and TRBJ2-7; a weak D match, TRBD1 (5 bases). CDR3 length equals 14 residues. The germline gives CDR1 LNHDA, CDR2 SQIVND (reference sequence). V was shortened by 0 bases and J by 6 bases, with 12 bases between the two germline ends. CDR3 DNA sequence: TGTGCCAGTAGTATAGATGGGGCAGTCGGCGAGCAGTACTTC. Encoded protein: CASSIDGAVGEQYF. The complete variable domain, with remaining parts taken from reference TRBV19 and TRBJ2-7, reads DGGITQSPKYLFRKEGQNVTLSCEQNLNHDAMYWYRQDPGQGLRLIYYSQIVNDFQKGDIAEGYSVSREKKESFPLTVTSAQKNPTAFYLCASSIDGAVGEQYFGPGTRLTVT.

The chain uses TRBV15 and TRBJ2-3; TRBD1 aligns across 8 bases. CDR3 length equals 15 residues. Trimming took 5 bases from V and 1 from J; bases not matched to a gene: 5. From germline, CDR1 is LNHNV and CDR2 YYDKDF (reference sequence). The CDR3 DNA reads TGTGCCACCAGCTCAGGGGGCCGGGGCACAGATACGCAGTATTTT. This encodes CATSSGGRGTDTQYF.

This rearrangement joins TRBV6-5 to TRBJ1-5; no clear D. Trimming stripped 4 bases from V and 1 base from J, with 11 bases between. CDR3 size: 15 residues. Germline V CDR1 and CDR2: MNHEY, SVGAGI. CDR3 protein: CASSSREISNQPQHF. CDR3 nucleotides: TGTGCCAGCAGTTCACGGGAAATAAGCAATCAGCCCCAGCATTTT.

The table lists this clone with a count of one. The J gene is TRBJ2-1, the V gene TRBV7-6; 8 nucleotides align to TRBD2. J gave up 7 bases and V 2 bases, and 7 bases lay outside the gene matches. This CDR3 region has 15 residues. Germline lookup yields CDR1 SGHVS and CDR2 FNYEAQ. The CDR3 DNA reads TGTGCCAGCAGCTTAAATCGGGGGGGCCAGAATGAGCAGTTCTTC. This codes for CASSLNRGGQNEQFF.